Below are 19 T cell receptor beta chains sequenced from a single sample in a study of blood T cell repertoires in COVID-19. The data were produced by immunoSEQ multiplex PCR, yet TCRdb's version contains in-frame clones alone and is incomplete. The data contain about 190,000 clones, more than 60% of them seen just once; the ten biggest clones take up about 13%. Input material: peripheral blood. These TCRs come from a man between 50 and 59 years old who had recovered from COVID-19.

The chain recombines TRBV18 with TRBJ2-3; perhaps TRBD2 as D (6 bases). The V end was cut by 3 bases, the J end by 2 bases, with 9 bases between. The CDR3 spans 14 residues. The germline CDR1 and CDR2 sequences are KGHSH and LQKENI. The CDR3 DNA reads as TGTGCCAGCTCACCTAGCGGACACACAGATACGCAGTATTTT. Translation gives CASSPSGHTDTQYF. Full variable domain (outside the CDR3, taken from reference TRBV18 and TRBJ2-3): NAGVMQNPRHLVRRRGQEARLRCSPMKGHSHVYWYRQLPEEGLKFMVYLQKENIIDESGMPKERFSAEFPKEGPSILRIQQVVRGDSAAYFCASSPSGHTDTQYFGPGTRLTVL.

V gene TRBV6-5 combines with J gene TRBJ2-7; 8 bases line up with TRBD2. The CDR3 loop spans 16 amino acids. J gave up 3 bases and V 2 bases, and 9 bases lay outside the gene matches. Germline V gene sequence: CDR1 MNHEY, CDR2 SVGAGI. The CDR3 nucleotides are TGTGCCAGCAGTTACCCAGCCGGGACTAGGGGCTACGAGCAGTACTTC. It encodes CASSYPAGTRGYEQYF.

This rearrangement joins TRBV11-2 to TRBJ2-7, with TRBD2 matching over 9 bases. Germline CDR1 is SGHAT and CDR2 is FQNNGV. J lost 5 bases, V lost 2 bases, and 10 bases had no gene match. The CDR3 runs 16 residues. DNA of the CDR3: TGTGCCAGCAGCTTATTTGGGATAGCGGGAGTCGACGAGCAGTACTTC. This encodes CASSLFGIAGVDEQYF.

The chain is built from TRBV19 and TRBJ2-4, with TRBD1 matching over 7 bases. V trimming: 3 bases; J trimming: 6 bases; junction bases outside the gene matches: 5. The CDR3 sequence is 14 residues long. The V gene's germline CDR1 is LNHDA and CDR2 SQIVND (reference sequence). CDR3 sequence reads: CASSMGDRINIQYF. The CDR3 nucleotides read TGTGCCAGTAGTATGGGGGACAGAATAAACATTCAGTACTTC.

The rearrangement uses TRBV12-3 or TRBV12-4 and TRBJ1-6; D not certain. This CDR3 region has 13 residues. V was pared by 8 bases and J by 5 bases, with 10 bases between. CDR3 coding DNA: TGTGCCAGCGCGGTGGGTAATAATTCACCCCTCCACTTT. Translating gives CASAVGNNSPLHF.

The chain carries TRBV18 and TRBJ2-7; 7 bases line up with TRBD1. Germline V CDR1 and CDR2: KGHSH, LQKENI. V lost 6 bases, J lost 3 bases, and 8 bases stayed unmatched. This CDR3 is built from 14 residues. The CDR3 reads CASSQRQGVYEQYF. In DNA form, the CDR3 reads TGTGCCAGCTCTCAAAGACAGGGTGTCTACGAGCAGTACTTC. The full variable domain, with the rest looked up from reference TRBV18 and TRBJ2-7, is NAGVMQNPRHLVRRRGQEARLRCSPMKGHSHVYWYRQLPEEGLKFMVYLQKENIIDESGMPKERFSAEFPKEGPSILRIQQVVRGDSAAYFCASSQRQGVYEQYFGPGTRLTVT.

The chain has TRBV19 and TRBJ1-2; TRBD1 matches 7 bases. The CDR3 is 17 residues long. The V gene end was trimmed by 5 bases and the J gene end by 2 bases; junction bases not matched to a gene: 14. Germline V gene lookup returns CDR1 LNHDA and CDR2 SQIVND (reference sequence). The DNA of the CDR3 is TGTGCCAGTAGTCGAACACTCCGGGACAGAGGAAACTATGGCTACACCTTC. Its translation: CASSRTLRDRGNYGYTF.

This clone was detected only once. The J gene is TRBJ2-5, the V gene TRBV28; 9 bases line up with TRBD2. This CDR3 is 15 amino acids long. V lost 5 bases and J lost 2; bases outside the gene matches: 6. Germline V lookup: CDR1 MDHEN, CDR2 SYDVKM. CDR3 sequence (DNA): TGTGCCAGCAGTATAGCGGGAGCCGCACAAGAGACCCAGTACTTC. Its protein is CASSIAGAAQETQYF.

Remarks on this clone: In the same sample, other DNA sequences code for this CDR3. The chain links TRBV7-3 to TRBJ2-2; no clear D. The V and J ends lost 5 bases and 0 bases respectively, with 10 bases between them. Germline CDR1 reads SGHTA; CDR2 reads FQGTGA. This CDR3 spans 15 amino acids. CDR3 protein: CASSPNGANTGELFF. The DNA of the CDR3 is TGTGCCAGCAGCCCCAATGGAGCGAACACCGGGGAGCTGTTTTTT. The full variable domain, rest sourced from reference TRBV7-3 and TRBJ2-2, is GAGVSQTPSNKVTEKGKYVELRCDPISGHTALYWYRQSLGQGPEFLIYFQGTGAADDSGLPNDRFFAVRPEGSVSTLKIQRTERGDSAVYLCASSPNGANTGELFFGEGSRLTVL.

The gene calls are TRBV5-1 and TRBJ2-7; TRBD2 matches at 12 bases. V lost 4 bases and J lost 0; bases outside the gene matches: 2. The CDR3 runs 15 residues. Germline V gives CDR1 SGHRS, CDR2 YFSETQ. In nucleotides, the CDR3 is TGCGCCAGCAGCCGGACTAGCGGGGACTCCTACGAGCAGTACTTC. It translates to CASSRTSGDSYEQYF.

The chain carries TRBV6-1 and TRBJ1-1; unclear D gene. CDR1 is MNHNS and CDR2 is SASEGT in the germline V gene. The CDR3 has 14 residues. Trimming took off 1 base at V and 3 bases at J, with 9 bases between the two ends. For the CDR3, the DNA is TGTGCCAGCAGTGAAGTGTTTCTTCACACTGAAGCTTTCTTT. As protein: CASSEVFLHTEAFF.

The genes are TRBV24-1 and TRBJ2-7; the D gene is possibly TRBD1 (5 bases). From germline, CDR1 is KGHDR and CDR2 SFDVKD. Trimming pared 9 bases from V and 2 bases from J, leaving 13 bases between. The CDR3 sequence is 13 residues long. DNA of the CDR3: TGTGCCACCTCAAAGGACAACACCTACGAGCAGTACTTC. It codes for CATSKDNTYEQYF.

The CDR3 DNA reads as TGCAGTGCTAGTAGCGGGAGGTCCTCAGATACGCAGTATTTT. Its translation: CSASSGRSSDTQYF. V is TRBV20-1 and J is TRBJ2-3, with 10 bases aligning to TRBD2. This CDR3 region has 14 residues. The trim removed 3 bases at V and 4 bases at J, leaving 4 bases unmatched. CDR1 is DFQATT, CDR2 SNEGSKA, per germline (reference sequence).

The table lists this clone with a few counts. The chain uses TRBV6-5 and TRBJ2-7; 11 bases line up with TRBD1. Trimming at V came to 0 bases and at J to 3 bases, leaving 1 base not matched to a gene. Germline-derived CDR1 and CDR2 are MNHEY and SVGAGI. The CDR3 is 15 amino acids. The CDR3 DNA reads as TGTGCCAGCAGTTACTCCGGGACAGGGGGCTACGAGCAGTACTTC. Its translation is CASSYSGTGGYEQYF.

The chain uses TRBV19 and TRBJ1-5; 9 bases are shared with TRBD1. The CDR3 has 14 amino acids. J gave up 6 bases and V 6 bases, and 6 bases lay outside the gene matches. Per the germline V gene, CDR1 is LNHDA and CDR2 is SQIVND (reference sequence). The CDR3 protein is CASRDGTGTQPQHF. The CDR3 region has the DNA TGTGCCAGTAGAGACGGGACAGGGACTCAGCCCCAGCATTTT.

This chain links TRBV7-3 with TRBJ2-1, with 11 bases aligning to TRBD2. V was pared by 5 bases and J by 7 bases, with 7 bases of the junction left unmatched. CDR3 length equals 15 residues. From germline, CDR1 is SGHTA and CDR2 FQGTGA. The CDR3 region is CASSLLAGVGNEQFF. The CDR3, as DNA: TGTGCCAGCAGCCTACTAGCGGGAGTAGGTAATGAGCAGTTCTTC.

This clone occurred once. This chain links TRBV6-5 with TRBJ1-6; 9 bases line up with TRBD1. The CDR3 runs 15 residues. V was pared by 6 bases and J by 6 bases, with 6 bases of the junction left unmatched. Per the germline V gene, CDR1 is MNHEY and CDR2 is SVGAGI. Written as DNA, the CDR3 is TGTGCCAGCAGATATGGACAGGGGTTTAATTCACCCCTCCACTTT. Translated: CASRYGQGFNSPLHF.

The rearrangement joins TRBV4-2 to TRBJ2-5; 7 positions match TRBD2. The trim removed 5 bases at V and 2 bases at J, leaving 2 bases unmatched. From germline, CDR1 is LGHNA and CDR2 YNFKEQ. CDR3 length: 13 amino acids. The CDR3 sequence: CASSDSGQETQYF. The CDR3 DNA reads TGTGCCAGCAGCGATAGCGGGCAAGAGACCCAGTACTTC.

The CDR3 loop is CASSLGRGSKLYEQYF. CDR3 bases: TGTGCCAGCAGTTTGGGGAGAGGGTCTAAACTCTACGAGCAGTACTTC. J is TRBJ2-7 and V is TRBV27; perhaps TRBD2 as D (5 bases). Germline values: CDR1 MNHEY, CDR2 SMNVEV (reference sequence). The CDR3 loop spans 16 amino acids. V lost 3 bases and J lost 3, with 18 bases in between.